Presented here are 5 T cell receptor beta chains from one specimen sequenced in a study of identical twins. From the 5' RACE reads, TCRdb called clonotypes with MiXCR, one entry per CDR3 protein. The sample has some 500,000 distinct CDR3 sequences, approximately 22% seen once; the top ten hold roughly 0.91%. These data were also filed under a second study, of T cells expressing NK-cell markers.

Sequencing was performed on CD4+ T cells sorted from blood. The receptors were sampled from a woman aged 18-29 years in good health.

The CDR3 sequence is CASSGQAGGYQHF. The CDR3 DNA follows: TGCGCCAGCAGCGGACAGGCAGGCGGGTACCAGCATTTT. The chain combines TRBV5-1 with TRBJ1-5, with 7 positions matching TRBD1. This CDR3 comprises 13 residues. V dropped 4 bases and J dropped 12; count of bases not matched to a gene: 10. Germline V CDR1 and CDR2: SGHRS, YFSETQ.

The chain uses TRBV7-2 and TRBJ2-5; tentative D call: TRBD1 (5 bases). Trimming stripped 1 base from V and 7 bases from J, with 16 bases between. The CDR3 has 15 amino acids. The germline CDR1 and CDR2 sequences are SGHTA and FQGNSA. Here the CDR3 DNA reads TGTGCCAGCAGCTTAGGCACAGGCGTCTTAGGGACCCAGTACTTC. It translates to CASSLGTGVLGTQYF.

There are a few counts of this clonotype. The CDR3 sequence: CASSWTGAHSGYTF. The CDR3 DNA sequence: TGTGCCAGCAGTTGGACAGGGGCGCATAGTGGCTACACCTTC. J is TRBJ1-2 and V is TRBV12-3 or TRBV12-4; 9 bases are shared with TRBD1. V lost 4 bases to trimming and J lost 7 bases; unmatched junction nucleotides: 7. The CDR3 is 14 amino acids.

The V and J genes are TRBV20-1 and TRBJ1-2; D is possibly TRBD1 (6 bases). Looked up from germline, CDR1 is DFQATT and CDR2 is SNEGSKA (reference sequence). The CDR3 totals 14 residues. V was cut by 6 bases and J by 3 bases, with 17 bases left in between. CDR3: CSAQLGGLDYGYTF. The CDR3 DNA is TGCAGTGCCCAACTGGGGGGGCTCGACTATGGCTACACCTTC.

The chain couples TRBV12-3 or TRBV12-4 to TRBJ2-7; 7 bases are a match to TRBD2. This CDR3 has 14 residues. The V segment lost 7 bases and the J segment 0 bases; nucleotides outside the gene matches: 6. CDR3 sequence: CASTPSGASYEQYF. CDR3 in DNA: TGTGCCAGCACCCCGAGCGGGGCCTCCTACGAGCAGTACTTC.